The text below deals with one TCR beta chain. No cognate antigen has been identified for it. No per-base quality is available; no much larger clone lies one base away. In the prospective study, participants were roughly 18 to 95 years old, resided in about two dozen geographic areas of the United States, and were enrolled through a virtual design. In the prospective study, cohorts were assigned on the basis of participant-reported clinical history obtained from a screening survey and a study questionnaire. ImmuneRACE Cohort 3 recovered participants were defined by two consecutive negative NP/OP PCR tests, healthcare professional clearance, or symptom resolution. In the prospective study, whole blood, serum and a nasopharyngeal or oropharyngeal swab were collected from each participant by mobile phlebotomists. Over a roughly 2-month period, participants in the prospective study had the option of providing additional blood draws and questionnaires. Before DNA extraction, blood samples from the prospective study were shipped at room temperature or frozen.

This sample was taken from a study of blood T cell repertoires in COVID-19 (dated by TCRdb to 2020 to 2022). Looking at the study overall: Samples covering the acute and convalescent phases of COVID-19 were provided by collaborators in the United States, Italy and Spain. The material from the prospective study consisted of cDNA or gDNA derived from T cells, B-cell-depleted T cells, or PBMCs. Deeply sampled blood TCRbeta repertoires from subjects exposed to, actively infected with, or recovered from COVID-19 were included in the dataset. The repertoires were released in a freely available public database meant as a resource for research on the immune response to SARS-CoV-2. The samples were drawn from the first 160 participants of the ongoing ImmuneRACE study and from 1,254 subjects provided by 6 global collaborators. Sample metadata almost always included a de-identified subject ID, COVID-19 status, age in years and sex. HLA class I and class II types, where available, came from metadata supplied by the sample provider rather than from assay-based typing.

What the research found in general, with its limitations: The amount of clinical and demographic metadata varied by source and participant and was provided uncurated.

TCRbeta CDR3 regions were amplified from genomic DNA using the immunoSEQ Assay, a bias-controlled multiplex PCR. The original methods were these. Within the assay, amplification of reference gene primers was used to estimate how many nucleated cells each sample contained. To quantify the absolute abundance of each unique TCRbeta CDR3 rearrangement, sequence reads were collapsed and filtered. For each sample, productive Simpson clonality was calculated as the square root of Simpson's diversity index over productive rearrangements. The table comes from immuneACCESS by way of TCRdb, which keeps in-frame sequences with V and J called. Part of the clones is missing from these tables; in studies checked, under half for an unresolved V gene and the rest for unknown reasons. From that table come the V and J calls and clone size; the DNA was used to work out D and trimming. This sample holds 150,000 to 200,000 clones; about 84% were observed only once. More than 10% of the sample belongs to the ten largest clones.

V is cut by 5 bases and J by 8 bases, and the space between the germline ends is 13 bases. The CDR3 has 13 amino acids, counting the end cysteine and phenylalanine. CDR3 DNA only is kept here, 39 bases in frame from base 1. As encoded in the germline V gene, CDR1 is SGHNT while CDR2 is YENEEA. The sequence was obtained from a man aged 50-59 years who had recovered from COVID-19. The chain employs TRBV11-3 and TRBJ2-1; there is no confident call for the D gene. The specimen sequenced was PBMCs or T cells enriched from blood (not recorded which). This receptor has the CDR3 CASSPRLWDEQFF. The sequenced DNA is TGTGCCAGCAGCCCGCGGCTATGGGATGAGCAGTTCTTC.